This T cell receptor (beta chain) was found in a study of blood T cell repertoires in COVID-19. In the authors' workflow: Amplification of reference gene primers was used by the study to estimate nucleated cell counts. Some clones are missing from TCRdb's copy, which holds only in-frame ones; the method was immunoSEQ multiplex PCR. V and J calls and clone size are as listed in that table; D and trimming were resolved from the DNA. The data show 400,000 to 500,000 clones, roughly 90% seen once. This clone was seen once. Cohort placement rested on clinical history that participants reported themselves. The TCR was taken from a woman between 40 and 50 years old who had recovered from COVID-19. The sequencing input was PBMCs or T cells enriched from blood (not recorded which).

In nucleotides, the CDR3 is TGTGCCAGTAGTATCTCCGTGGGGGAGGGGGGTTATGGCTACACCTTC. Translating gives CASSISVGEGGYGYTF. This chain uses TRBV19 with TRBJ1-2; D is perhaps TRBD1 (6 bases). V dropped 3 bases and J dropped 5 bases, with 19 bases sitting between them. The germline gives CDR1 LNHDA, CDR2 SQIVND (reference sequence). CDR3 length: 16 amino acids.